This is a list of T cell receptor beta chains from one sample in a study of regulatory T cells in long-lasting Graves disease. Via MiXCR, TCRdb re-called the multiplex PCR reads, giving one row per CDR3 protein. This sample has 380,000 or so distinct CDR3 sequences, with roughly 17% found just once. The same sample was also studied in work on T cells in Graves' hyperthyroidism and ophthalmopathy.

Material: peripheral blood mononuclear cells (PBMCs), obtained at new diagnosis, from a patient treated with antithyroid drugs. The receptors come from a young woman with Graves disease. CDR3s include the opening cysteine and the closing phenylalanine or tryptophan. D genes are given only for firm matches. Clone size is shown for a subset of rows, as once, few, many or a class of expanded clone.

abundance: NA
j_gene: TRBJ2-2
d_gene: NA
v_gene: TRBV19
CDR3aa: CASTRDILTGELFF
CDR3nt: TGTGCCAGTACTCGGGACATTCTTACCGGGGAGCTGTTTTTT

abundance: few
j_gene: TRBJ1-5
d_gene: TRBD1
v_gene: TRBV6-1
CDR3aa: CASSKPGTGGGSNQPQHF
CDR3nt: TGTGCCAGCAGTAAGCCCGGGACAGGGGGCGGGAGCAATCAGCCCCAGCATTTT

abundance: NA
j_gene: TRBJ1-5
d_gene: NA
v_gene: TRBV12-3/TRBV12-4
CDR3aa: CASSPQENQPQHF
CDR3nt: TGTGCCAGCAGCCCTCAGGAAAATCAGCCCCAGCATTTT

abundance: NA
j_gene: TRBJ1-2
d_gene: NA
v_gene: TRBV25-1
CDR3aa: CASSESGLGSYGYTF
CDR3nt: TGTGCCAGCAGTGAATCTGGGCTTGGGAGCTATGGCTACACCTTC

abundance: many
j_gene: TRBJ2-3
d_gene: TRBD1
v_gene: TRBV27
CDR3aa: CASSLRDRFPDTQYF
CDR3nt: TGTGCCAGCAGTCTCCGGGACAGGTTTCCAGATACGCAGTATTTT

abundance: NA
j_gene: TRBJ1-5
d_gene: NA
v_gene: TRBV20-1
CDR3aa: CSARDRGAFNQPQHF
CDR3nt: TGCAGTGCTAGAGATCGGGGGGCCTTCAATCAGCCCCAGCATTTT

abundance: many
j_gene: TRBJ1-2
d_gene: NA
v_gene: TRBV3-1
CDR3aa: CASSKTDNYGYTF
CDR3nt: TGTGCCAGCAGCAAGACAGACAACTATGGCTACACCTTC

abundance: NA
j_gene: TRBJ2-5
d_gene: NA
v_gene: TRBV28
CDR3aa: CASIWASRDQETQYF
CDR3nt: TGTGCCAGCATCTGGGCTAGCAGGGATCAAGAGACCCAGTACTTC

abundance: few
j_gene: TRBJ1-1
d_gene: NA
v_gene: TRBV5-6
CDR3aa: CASSRGGDIWNTEAFF
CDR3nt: TGTGCCAGCAGCCGAGGAGGGGACATCTGGAACACTGAAGCTTTCTTT

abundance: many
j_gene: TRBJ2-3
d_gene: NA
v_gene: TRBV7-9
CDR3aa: CASSWLLTDTQYF
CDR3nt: TGTGCCAGCAGCTGGCTCCTCACAGATACGCAGTATTTT

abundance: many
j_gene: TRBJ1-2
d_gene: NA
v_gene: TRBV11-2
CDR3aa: CASSLEGFYGYTF
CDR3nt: TGTGCCAGCAGCTTAGAAGGGTTCTATGGCTACACCTTC

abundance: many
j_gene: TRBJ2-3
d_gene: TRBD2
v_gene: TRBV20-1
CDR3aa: CSARKGTSGGAGTDTQYF
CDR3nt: TGCAGTGCTAGAAAGGGGACTAGCGGGGGGGCAGGCACAGATACGCAGTATTTT

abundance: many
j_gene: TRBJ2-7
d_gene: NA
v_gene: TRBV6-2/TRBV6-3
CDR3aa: CASSYSAAEQYF
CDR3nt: TGTGCCAGCAGTTACTCTGCGGCCGAGCAGTACTTC

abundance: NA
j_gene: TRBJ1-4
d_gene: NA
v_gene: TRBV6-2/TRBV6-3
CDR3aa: CASSYPQRVRNEKLFF
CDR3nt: TGTGCCAGCAGTTACCCGCAGAGGGTTAGAAATGAAAAACTGTTTTTT

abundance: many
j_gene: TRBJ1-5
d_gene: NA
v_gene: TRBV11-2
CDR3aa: CASSFGNSNQPQHF
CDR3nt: TGTGCCAGCAGCTTCGGGAATAGCAATCAGCCCCAGCATTTT

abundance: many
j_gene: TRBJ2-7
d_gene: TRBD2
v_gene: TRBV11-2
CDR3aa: CASSLEGLAGRYEQYF
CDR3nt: TGTGCCAGCAGCTTAGAAGGACTAGCGGGACGGTACGAGCAGTACTTC

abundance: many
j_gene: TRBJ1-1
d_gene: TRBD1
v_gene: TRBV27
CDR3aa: CASSKGQGITEAFF
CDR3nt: TGTGCCAGCAGTAAGGGACAGGGAATCACTGAAGCTTTCTTT